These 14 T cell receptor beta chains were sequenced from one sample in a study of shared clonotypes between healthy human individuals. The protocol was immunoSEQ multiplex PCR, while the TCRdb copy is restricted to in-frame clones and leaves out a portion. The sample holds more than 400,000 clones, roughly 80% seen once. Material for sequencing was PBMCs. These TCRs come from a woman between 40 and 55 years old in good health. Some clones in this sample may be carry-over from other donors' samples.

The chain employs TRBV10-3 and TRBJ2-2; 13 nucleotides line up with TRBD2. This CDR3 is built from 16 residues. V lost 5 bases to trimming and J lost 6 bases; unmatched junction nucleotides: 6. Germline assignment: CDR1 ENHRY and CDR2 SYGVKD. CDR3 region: CAISHGLAGVSGELFF. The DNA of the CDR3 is TGTGCCATCAGTCACGGACTAGCGGGAGTTTCCGGGGAGCTGTTTTTT.

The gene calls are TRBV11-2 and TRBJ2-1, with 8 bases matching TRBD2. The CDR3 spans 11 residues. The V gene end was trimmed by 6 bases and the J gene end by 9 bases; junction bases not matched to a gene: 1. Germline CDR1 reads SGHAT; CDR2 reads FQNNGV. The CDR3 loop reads CASSRGGEQFF. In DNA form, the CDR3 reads TGTGCCAGCAGTCGGGGGGGTGAGCAGTTCTTC.

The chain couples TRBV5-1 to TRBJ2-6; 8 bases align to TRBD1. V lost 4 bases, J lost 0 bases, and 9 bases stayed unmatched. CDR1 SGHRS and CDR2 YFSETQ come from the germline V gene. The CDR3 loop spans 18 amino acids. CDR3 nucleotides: TGCGCCAGCAGCACCCCCCCCGGGACAGGCTCTGGGGCCAACGTCCTGACTTTC. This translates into CASSTPPGTGSGANVLTF.

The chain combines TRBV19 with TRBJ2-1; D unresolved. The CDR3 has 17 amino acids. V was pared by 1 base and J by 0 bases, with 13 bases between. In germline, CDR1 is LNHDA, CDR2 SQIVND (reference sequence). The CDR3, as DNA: TGTGCCAGTAGTATAGCTGAAGCTGAGAGCTCCTACAATGAGCAGTTCTTC. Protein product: CASSIAEAESSYNEQFF. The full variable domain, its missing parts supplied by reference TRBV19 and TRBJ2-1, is DGGITQSPKYLFRKEGQNVTLSCEQNLNHDAMYWYRQDPGQGLRLIYYSQIVNDFQKGDIAEGYSVSREKKESFPLTVTSAQKNPTAFYLCASSIAEAESSYNEQFFGPGTRLTVL.

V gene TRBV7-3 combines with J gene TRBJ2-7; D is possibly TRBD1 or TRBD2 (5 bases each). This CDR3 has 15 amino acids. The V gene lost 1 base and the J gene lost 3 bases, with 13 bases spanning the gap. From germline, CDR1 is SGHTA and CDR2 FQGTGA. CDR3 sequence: CASSLRGPIGYEQYF. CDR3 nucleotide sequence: TGTGCCAGCAGCTTAAGGGGACCCATCGGCTACGAGCAGTACTTC.

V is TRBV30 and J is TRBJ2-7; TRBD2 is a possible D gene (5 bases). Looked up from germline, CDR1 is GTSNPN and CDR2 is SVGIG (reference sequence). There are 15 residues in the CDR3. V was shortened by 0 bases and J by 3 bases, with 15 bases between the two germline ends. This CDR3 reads CAWSVRVGVGYEQYF. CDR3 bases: TGTGCCTGGAGTGTACGGGTGGGAGTGGGCTACGAGCAGTACTTC.

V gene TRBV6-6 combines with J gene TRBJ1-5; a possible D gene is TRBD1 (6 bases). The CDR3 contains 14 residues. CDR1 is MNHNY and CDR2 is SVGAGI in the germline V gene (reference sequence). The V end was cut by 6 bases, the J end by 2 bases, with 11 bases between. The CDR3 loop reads CASRESGGNQPQHF. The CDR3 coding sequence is TGTGCCAGCAGAGAATCAGGGGGCAATCAGCCCCAGCATTTT.

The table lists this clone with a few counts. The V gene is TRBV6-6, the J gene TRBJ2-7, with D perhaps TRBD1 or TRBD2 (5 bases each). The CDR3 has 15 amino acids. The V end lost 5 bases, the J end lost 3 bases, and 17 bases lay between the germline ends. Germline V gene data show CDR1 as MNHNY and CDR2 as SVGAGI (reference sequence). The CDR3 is CASSTSRDGHYEQYF. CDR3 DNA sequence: TGTGCCAGCAGTACTTCAAGGGACGGACACTACGAGCAGTACTTC.

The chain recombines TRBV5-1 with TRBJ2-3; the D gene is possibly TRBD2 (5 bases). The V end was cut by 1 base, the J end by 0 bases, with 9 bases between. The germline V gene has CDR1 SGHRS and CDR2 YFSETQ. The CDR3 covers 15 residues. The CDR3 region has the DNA TGCGCCAGCAGCTTGTTTCGCGGGAGCACAGATACGCAGTATTTT. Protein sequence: CASSLFRGSTDTQYF.

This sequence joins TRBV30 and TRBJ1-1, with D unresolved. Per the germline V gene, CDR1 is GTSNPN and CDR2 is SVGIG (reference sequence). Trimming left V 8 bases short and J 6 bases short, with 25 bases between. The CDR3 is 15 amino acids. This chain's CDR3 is CALLPGKARRAEAFF. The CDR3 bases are TGTGCCCTCCTCCCCGGAAAGGCAAGGAGGGCTGAAGCTTTCTTT.

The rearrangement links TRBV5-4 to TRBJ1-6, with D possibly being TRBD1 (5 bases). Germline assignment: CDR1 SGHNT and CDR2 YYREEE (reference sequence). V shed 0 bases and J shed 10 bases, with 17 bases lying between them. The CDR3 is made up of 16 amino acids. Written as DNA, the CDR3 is TGTGCCAGCAGCTTGGAGGGGTGGGCGGCAGGCTCACCCCTCCACTTT. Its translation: CASSLEGWAAGSPLHF.

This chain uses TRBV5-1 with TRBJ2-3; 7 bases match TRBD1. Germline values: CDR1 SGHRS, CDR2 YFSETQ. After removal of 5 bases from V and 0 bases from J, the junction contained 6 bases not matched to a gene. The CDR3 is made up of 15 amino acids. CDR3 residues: CASSFGQASTDTQYF. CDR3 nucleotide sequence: TGCGCCAGCAGTTTTGGACAGGCTAGCACAGATACGCAGTATTTT.

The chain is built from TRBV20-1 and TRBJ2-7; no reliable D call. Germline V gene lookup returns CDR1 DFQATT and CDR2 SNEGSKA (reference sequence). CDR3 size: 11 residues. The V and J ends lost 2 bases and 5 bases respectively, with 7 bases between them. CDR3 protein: CSARPHNEQYF. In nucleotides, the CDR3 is TGCAGTGCTAGACCGCACAACGAGCAGTACTTC.

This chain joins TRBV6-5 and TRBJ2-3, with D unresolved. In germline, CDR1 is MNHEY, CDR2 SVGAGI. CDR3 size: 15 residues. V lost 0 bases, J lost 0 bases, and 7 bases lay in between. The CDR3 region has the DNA TGTGCCAGCAGTTACTCGCGTACTAGCACAGATACGCAGTATTTT. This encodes CASSYSRTSTDTQYF.